Below, 15 T cell receptor beta chains from the same sample are listed, as sequenced in a study of control samples from healthy donors and cancer patients. Using immunoSEQ multiplex PCR, the repertoire was profiled, and TCRdb retains in-frame clones only, with some absent. The sample contains over 100,000 clones, about 90% of which appear only once. The specimen was blood. The receptors here all came from a woman aged 50 to 60 in good health.

The chain joins TRBV7-8 to TRBJ1-5; no clear D gene. CDR1 and CDR2 from the germline V gene are SGHVS and FQNEAQ. V was trimmed by 1 base and J by 6 bases, leaving 10 bases between them. The CDR3 totals 14 residues. The CDR3 here is CASSLDLGIQPQHF. CDR3 nucleotides: TGTGCCAGCAGCTTAGATCTGGGGATTCAGCCCCAGCATTTT.

This chain joins TRBV15 and TRBJ2-2; D uncertain. The V gene lost 0 bases and the J gene lost 8 bases, with 7 bases spanning the gap. The germline gives CDR1 LNHNV, CDR2 YYDKDF (reference sequence). The CDR3 runs to 13 residues. The CDR3 here is CATSREGDGELFF. The CDR3 region has the DNA TGTGCCACCAGCAGAGAGGGTGATGGGGAGCTGTTTTTT.

CDR3 amino acids: CASSDGLAGFEETQYF. DNA of the CDR3: TGTGCCAGCAGCGACGGACTAGCGGGATTTGAAGAGACCCAGTACTTC. V usage is TRBV5-8 and J usage is TRBJ2-5; 12 bases map to TRBD2. With 4 bases clipped from V and 3 bases from J, the junction kept 7 bases outside the gene matches. In germline, CDR1 is SGHTS, CDR2 YDEGEE. This CDR3 is built from 16 residues.

The CDR3 spells CASSPRGLQPYNEQFF. The DNA of the CDR3 is TGTGCCAGCAGCCCCAGGGGGCTCCAACCATACAATGAGCAGTTCTTC. V usage is TRBV3-1 (or the pseudogene TRBV3-2) and J usage is TRBJ2-1; 8 nucleotides align to TRBD1. V gave up 4 bases and J gave up 4 bases; unmatched junction bases: 9. The CDR3 consists of 16 residues. Looked up from germline, CDR1 is LGHDT and CDR2 is YNNKEL (reference sequence).

CDR3 in amino acids: CASSPPGLAVQETQYF. The CDR3 region has the DNA TGTGCCAGCTCACCTCCGGGACTAGCGGTCCAAGAGACCCAGTACTTC. The rearrangement uses TRBV18 and TRBJ2-5; 11 positions match TRBD2. The V and J ends lost 3 bases and 1 base, in that order; junction bases with no gene match: 4. The length of the CDR3 is 16 residues. CDR1 and CDR2 (germline): KGHSH, LQKENI.

The V gene is TRBV27, the J gene TRBJ1-2; TRBD1 agrees at 12 bases. Germline V CDR1 and CDR2: MNHEY, SMNVEV (reference sequence). With V trimmed by 5 bases and J by 4 bases, 5 bases remained unmatched. The length of the CDR3 is 15 residues. CDR3 nucleotide sequence: TGTGCCAGCAGTCCCGGGACAGGGGGCTCCTATGGCTACACCTTC. It codes for CASSPGTGGSYGYTF.

A single count supports this clone. This chain joins TRBV5-1 and TRBJ2-7; 8 bases agree with TRBD1. The CDR3 is 13 residues long. The V gene end was trimmed by 4 bases and the J gene end by 8 bases; junction bases not matched to a gene: 8. The germline CDR1 and CDR2 sequences are SGHRS and YFSETQ. The CDR3 DNA sequence: TGCGCCAGCAGCGTTGGACAGGGTGGGAAGCAGTACTTC. It encodes CASSVGQGGKQYF. Together with reference TRBV5-1 and TRBJ2-7, the CDR3 gives the full variable domain: KAGVTQTPRYLIKTRGQQVTLSCSPISGHRSVSWYQQTPGQGLQFLFEYFSETQRNKGNFPGRFSGRQFSNSRSEMNVSTLELGDSALYLCASSVGQGGKQYFGPGTRLTVT.

V is TRBV7-9 and J is TRBJ1-2, with a possible D match to TRBD1 (6 bases). V was pared by 8 bases and J by 1 base, with 17 bases between. CDR3 size: 15 residues. The V gene's germline CDR1 is SEHNR and CDR2 FQNEAQ (reference sequence). For the CDR3, the DNA is TGTGCCAGCGAAGCCGGGACACAACTTAACTATGGCTACACCTTC. Its protein product is CASEAGTQLNYGYTF.

The chain is built from TRBV6-6 and TRBJ1-5; D is undetermined. Germline V gene data show CDR1 as MNHNY and CDR2 as SVGAGI (reference sequence). V gave up 6 bases and J gave up 1 base, with 7 bases separating them. This CDR3 has 13 residues. The CDR3: CASREQSNQPQHF. Written as DNA, the CDR3 is TGTGCCAGCAGGGAGCAGAGCAATCAGCCCCAGCATTTT.

V and J are TRBV18 and TRBJ2-7; D could derive from TRBD1 or TRBD2 (5 bases each). This CDR3 spans 14 amino acids. Trimming stripped 6 bases from V and 5 bases from J, with 17 bases between. CDR1 and CDR2 from the germline V gene are KGHSH and LQKENI. The CDR3, as DNA: TGTGCCAGCTCCCCCGGGGCAGGGAGCCACGAGCAGTACTTC. Amino acid sequence: CASSPGAGSHEQYF. Supplemented by reference TRBV18 and TRBJ2-7, the full variable domain reads NAGVMQNPRHLVRRRGQEARLRCSPMKGHSHVYWYRQLPEEGLKFMVYLQKENIIDESGMPKERFSAEFPKEGPSILRIQQVVRGDSAAYFCASSPGAGSHEQYFGPGTRLTVT.

J is TRBJ2-2 and V is TRBV11-3; D is possibly TRBD1 or TRBD2 (6 bases each). Trimming took 1 base from V and 6 from J, leaving 15 bases between them. The CDR3 extends over 16 amino acids. Germline CDR1 SGHNT, CDR2 YENEEA. CDR3 in DNA: TGTGCCAGCAGCTTAGTACTCGGGGGCGCCGCCGGGGAGCTGTTTTTT. Protein sequence: CASSLVLGGAAGELFF.

The J gene is TRBJ2-5, the V gene TRBV15; D unclear. Trimming took off 0 bases at V and 0 bases at J, with 8 bases between the two ends. Germline lookup yields CDR1 LNHNV and CDR2 YYDKDF (reference sequence). The CDR3 spans 15 residues. The CDR3 loop reads CATSRDRPDQETQYF. The CDR3 DNA sequence: TGTGCCACCAGCAGAGATCGGCCAGACCAAGAGACCCAGTACTTC.

The chain carries TRBV19 and TRBJ1-3; D may be TRBD1 (5 bases). Germline V CDR1 and CDR2: LNHDA, SQIVND (reference sequence). The CDR3 spans 14 residues. Trimming shortened V by 7 bases and J by 1 base, and 11 bases separated the two germline ends. The CDR3 region is CASNTGLSGNTIYF. CDR3 coding DNA: TGTGCCAGTAACACGGGACTATCTGGAAACACCATATATTTT.

In nucleotides, the CDR3 is TGTGCCAGCAGCGGAACCCGACAGGGTGGTGAGACCCAGTACTTC. Its protein is CASSGTRQGGETQYF. The J gene is TRBJ2-5, the V gene TRBV25-1; 7 bases match TRBD1. Trimming cost V 6 bases and J 5 bases; bases outside gene matches: 12. Germline lookup yields CDR1 MGHDK and CDR2 SYGVNS. CDR3 length: 15 residues.

The chain recombines TRBV6-5 with TRBJ2-3; D might be TRBD1 (5 bases). The CDR3 consists of 14 residues. From germline, CDR1 is MNHEY and CDR2 SVGAGI. V shed 5 bases and J shed 2 bases, with 11 bases lying between them. CDR3 residues: CASSRGWVTDTQYF. For the CDR3, the DNA is TGTGCCAGCAGTAGGGGCTGGGTCACAGATACGCAGTATTTT.